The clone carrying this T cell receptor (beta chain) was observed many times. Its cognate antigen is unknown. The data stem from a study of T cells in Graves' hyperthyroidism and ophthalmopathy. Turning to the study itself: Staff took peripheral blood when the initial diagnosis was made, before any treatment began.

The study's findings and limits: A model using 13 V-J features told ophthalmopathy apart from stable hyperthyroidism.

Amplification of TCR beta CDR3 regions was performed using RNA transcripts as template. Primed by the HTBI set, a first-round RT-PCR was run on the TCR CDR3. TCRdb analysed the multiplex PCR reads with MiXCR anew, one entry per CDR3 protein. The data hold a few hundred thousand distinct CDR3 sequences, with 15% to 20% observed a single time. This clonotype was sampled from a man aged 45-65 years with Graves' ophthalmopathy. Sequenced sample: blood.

Written as DNA, the CDR3 is TGCAGTGCTAGAGTAGGGGGGGGGTCTGGATCACCCCTCCACTTT. Its protein product is CSARVGGGSGSPLHF. The chain is built from TRBV20-1 and TRBJ1-6; tentative D call: TRBD1 (6 bases). The V gene lost 1 base and the J gene lost 10 bases, with 17 bases spanning the gap. The CDR3 is 15 residues long. Germline V gene data show CDR1 as DFQATT and CDR2 as SNEGSKA (reference sequence).